This entry is about one T cell receptor beta chain. This sample was taken from a study of blood T cell repertoires in COVID-19. As for the study in general: Collection of acute and convalescent COVID-19 samples took place in the United States, Italy and Spain.

Assay used: immunoSEQ multiplex PCR; TCRdb lists only in-frame clones, some missing. The sample carries approximately 120,000 clones, about 79% recorded once. Sequenced sample: peripheral blood. The sequence was collected from a man aged 35-49 years with active or convalescent COVID-19.

CDR3 in DNA: TGCGCCACCAAGCGGGGCCCGACGAACACTGAAGCTTTCTTT. Encoded protein: CATKRGPTNTEAFF. V is TRBV10-2 and J is TRBJ1-1; D perhaps matches TRBD1 (5 bases). Germline CDR1 WSHSY, CDR2 SAAADI. The CDR3 length is 14 residues. V lost 10 bases, J lost 1 base, and 16 bases lay in between.